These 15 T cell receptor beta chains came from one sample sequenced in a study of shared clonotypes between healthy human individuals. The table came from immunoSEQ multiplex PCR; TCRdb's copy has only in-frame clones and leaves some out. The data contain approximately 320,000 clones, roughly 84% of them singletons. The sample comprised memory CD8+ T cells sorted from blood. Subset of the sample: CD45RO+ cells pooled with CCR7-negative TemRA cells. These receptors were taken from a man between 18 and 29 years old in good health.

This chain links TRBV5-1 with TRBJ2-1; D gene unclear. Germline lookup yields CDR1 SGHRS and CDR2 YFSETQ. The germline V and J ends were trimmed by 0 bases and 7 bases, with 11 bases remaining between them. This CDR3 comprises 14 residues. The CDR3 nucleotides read TGCGCCAGCAGCTTGGCAATTAACTTGAATGAGCAGTTCTTC. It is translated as CASSLAINLNEQFF.

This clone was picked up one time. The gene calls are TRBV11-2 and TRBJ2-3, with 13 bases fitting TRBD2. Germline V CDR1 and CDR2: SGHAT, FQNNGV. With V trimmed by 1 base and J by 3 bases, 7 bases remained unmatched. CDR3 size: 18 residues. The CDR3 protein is CASSLGVTSGGSTDTQYF. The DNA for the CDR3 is TGTGCCAGCAGCTTAGGCGTGACTAGCGGGGGGTCGACAGATACGCAGTATTTT.

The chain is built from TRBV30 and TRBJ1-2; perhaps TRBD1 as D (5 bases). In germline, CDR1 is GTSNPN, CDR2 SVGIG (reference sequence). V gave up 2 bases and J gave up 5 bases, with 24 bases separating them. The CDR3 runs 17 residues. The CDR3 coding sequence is TGTGCCTGGAGTTCAGAATCTTGGGGGGTTCTTGGTTATGGCTACACCTTC. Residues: CAWSSESWGVLGYGYTF. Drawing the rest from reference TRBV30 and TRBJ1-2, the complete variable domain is SQTIHQWPATLVQPVGSPLSLECTVEGTSNPNLYWYRQAAGRGLQLLFYSVGIGQISSEVPQNLSASRPQDRQFILSSKKLLLSDSGFYLCAWSSESWGVLGYGYTFGSGTRLTVV.

Written as DNA, the CDR3 is TGTGCCAGCAGCTTGGCGGGGACAGTTTCTAGCTCCTACAATGAGCAGTTCTTC. Protein: CASSLAGTVSSSYNEQFF. The chain is built from TRBV5-6 and TRBJ2-1; 7 bases are a match to TRBD1. Germline V lookup: CDR1 SGHDT, CDR2 YYEEEE. This CDR3 has 18 amino acids. V trimming: 0 bases; J trimming: 0 bases; junction bases outside the gene matches: 9.

CDR3 sequence reads: CASSRRPTLTGSYTF. The CDR3, as DNA: TGTGCCAGCAGTCGTAGGCCGACGTTGACGGGCAGCTACACCTTC. This chain joins TRBV27 and TRBJ1-2; D is unresolved. Looked up from germline, CDR1 is MNHEY and CDR2 is SMNVEV (reference sequence). V dropped 5 bases and J dropped 9 bases, with 22 bases sitting between them. This CDR3 comprises 15 residues.

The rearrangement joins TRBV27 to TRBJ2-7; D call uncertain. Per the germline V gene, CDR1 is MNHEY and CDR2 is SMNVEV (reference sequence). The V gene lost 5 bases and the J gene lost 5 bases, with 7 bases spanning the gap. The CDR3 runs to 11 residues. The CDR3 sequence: CASSVRNEQYF. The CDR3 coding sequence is TGTGCCAGCAGTGTCAGAAACGAGCAGTACTTC.

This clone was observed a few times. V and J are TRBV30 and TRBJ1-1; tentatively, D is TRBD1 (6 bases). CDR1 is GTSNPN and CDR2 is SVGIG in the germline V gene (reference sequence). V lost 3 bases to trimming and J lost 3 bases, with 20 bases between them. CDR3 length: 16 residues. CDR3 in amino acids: CAWSLDVGGADTEAFF. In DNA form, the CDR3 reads TGTGCCTGGAGCCTTGATGTTGGGGGCGCGGACACTGAAGCTTTCTTT.

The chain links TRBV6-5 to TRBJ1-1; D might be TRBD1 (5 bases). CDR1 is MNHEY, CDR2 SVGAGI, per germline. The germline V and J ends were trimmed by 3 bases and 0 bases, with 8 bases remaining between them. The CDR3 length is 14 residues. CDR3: CASSYAGMNTEAFF. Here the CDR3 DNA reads TGTGCCAGCAGTTATGCAGGGATGAACACTGAAGCTTTCTTT.

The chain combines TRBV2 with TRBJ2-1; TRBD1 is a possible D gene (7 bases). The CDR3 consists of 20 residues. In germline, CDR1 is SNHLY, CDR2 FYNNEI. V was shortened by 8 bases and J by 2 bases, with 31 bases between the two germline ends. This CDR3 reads CASGRGGKGALAAPYNEQFF. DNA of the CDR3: TGTGCCAGCGGGCGTGGTGGAAAGGGGGCACTAGCCGCACCCTACAATGAGCAGTTCTTC.

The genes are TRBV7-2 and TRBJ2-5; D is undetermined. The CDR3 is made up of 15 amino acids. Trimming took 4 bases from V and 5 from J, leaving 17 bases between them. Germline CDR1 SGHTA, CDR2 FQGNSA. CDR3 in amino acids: CASSYTPLAGETQYF. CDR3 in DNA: TGTGCCAGCAGCTACACCCCATTAGCCGGGGAGACCCAGTACTTC.

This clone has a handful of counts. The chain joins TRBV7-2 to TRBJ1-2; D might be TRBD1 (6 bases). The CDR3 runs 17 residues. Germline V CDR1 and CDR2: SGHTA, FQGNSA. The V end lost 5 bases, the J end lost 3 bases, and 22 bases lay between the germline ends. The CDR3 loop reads CASSPRGGPNPHYGYTF. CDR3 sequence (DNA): TGTGCCAGCAGCCCAAGGGGGGGCCCCAATCCCCACTATGGCTACACCTTC.

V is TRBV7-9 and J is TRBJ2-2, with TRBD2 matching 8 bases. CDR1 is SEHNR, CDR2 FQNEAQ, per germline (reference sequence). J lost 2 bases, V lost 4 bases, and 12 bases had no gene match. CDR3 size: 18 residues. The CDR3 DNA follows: TGTGCCAGCAGCTACACCCCGGGCGGGGGGCCAAACACCGGGGAGCTGTTTTTT. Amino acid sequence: CASSYTPGGGPNTGELFF.

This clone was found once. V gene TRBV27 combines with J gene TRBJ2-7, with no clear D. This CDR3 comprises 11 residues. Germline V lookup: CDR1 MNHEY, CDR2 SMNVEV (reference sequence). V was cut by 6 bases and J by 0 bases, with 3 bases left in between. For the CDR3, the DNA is TGTGCCAGCAGGTCCTCCTACGAGCAGTACTTC. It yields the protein CASRSSYEQYF.

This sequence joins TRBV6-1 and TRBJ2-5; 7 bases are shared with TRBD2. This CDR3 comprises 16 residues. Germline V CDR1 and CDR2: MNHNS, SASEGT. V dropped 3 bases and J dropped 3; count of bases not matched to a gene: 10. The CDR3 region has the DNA TGTGCCAGCAGTGATCCGGGACTACCCCCCAAAGAGACCCAGTACTTC. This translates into CASSDPGLPPKETQYF.

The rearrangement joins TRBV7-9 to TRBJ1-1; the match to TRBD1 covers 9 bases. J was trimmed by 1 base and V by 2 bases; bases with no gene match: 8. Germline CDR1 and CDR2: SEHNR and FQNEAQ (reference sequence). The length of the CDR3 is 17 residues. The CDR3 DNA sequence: TGTGCCAGCAGCTTACTTGGGACAGGGATGGAGAACACTGAAGCTTTCTTT. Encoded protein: CASSLLGTGMENTEAFF. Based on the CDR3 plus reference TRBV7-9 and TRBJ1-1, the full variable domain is DTGVSQNPRHKITKRGQNVTFRCDPISEHNRLYWYRQTLGQGPEFLTYFQNEAQLEKSRLLSDRFSAERPKGSFSTLEIQRTEQGDSAMYLCASSLLGTGMENTEAFFGQGTRLTVV.